This TCR beta chain was sequenced for a study of PD-1 blockade in classical Hodgkin lymphoma. In regard to this clone: What it binds is not known.

Per the germline V gene, CDR1 is GTSNPN and CDR2 is SVGIG (reference sequence). Trimming removed 4 bases at V and 3 bases at J, with 9 bases between. The CDR3 is 13 residues long. Findings and limits, study-wide: According to reports, newly diagnosed patients had lower baseline TCR diversity than healthy donors, and relapsed/refractory patients had lower baseline TCR diversity still. Significant TCR diversity gains by C4D1 occurred in CD4+ but not CD8+ cells. It was among complete responders that baseline diversity resembled that of newly diagnosed patients.

Exposure to brentuximab vedotin varied, and each patient had relapsed following autologous stem cell transplantation. Some clones are missing from TCRdb's copy, which holds only in-frame ones; the method was immunoSEQ multiplex PCR. The sample has roughly 41,000 clones; almost 90% are singletons. The sample consisted of peripheral blood mononuclear cells (PBMCs), taken before the second cycle of nivolumab. This chain links TRBV30 with TRBJ1-4; TRBD1 is a possible D gene (6 bases). The TCR comes from a human donor with classical Hodgkin lymphoma. CDR3 DNA sequence: TGTGCCTGGACGCGACAGGCTAATGAAAAACTGTTTTTT. This encodes CAWTRQANEKLFF.